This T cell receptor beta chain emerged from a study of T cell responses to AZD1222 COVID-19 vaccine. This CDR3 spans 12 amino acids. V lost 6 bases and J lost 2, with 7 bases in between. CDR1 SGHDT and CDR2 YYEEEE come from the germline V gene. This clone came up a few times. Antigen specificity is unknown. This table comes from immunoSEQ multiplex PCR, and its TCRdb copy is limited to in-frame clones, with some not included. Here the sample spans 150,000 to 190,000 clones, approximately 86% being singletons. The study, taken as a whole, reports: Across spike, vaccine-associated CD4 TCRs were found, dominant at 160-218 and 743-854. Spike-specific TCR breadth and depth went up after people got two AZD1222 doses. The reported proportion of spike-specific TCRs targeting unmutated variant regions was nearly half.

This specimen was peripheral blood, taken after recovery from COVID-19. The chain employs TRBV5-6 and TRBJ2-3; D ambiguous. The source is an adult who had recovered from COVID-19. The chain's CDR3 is CASNGLTDTQYF. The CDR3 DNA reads TGTGCCAGCAACGGGCTCACAGATACGCAGTATTTT.